The 5 T cell receptor beta chains below come from one sample, sequenced in a study of blood T cells in healthy people across ages. A second about 7 to 11 cycle PCR used barcoded and J-beta primers. Each CDR3 protein gets one entry after TCRdb re-called the 5' RACE reads with MiXCR. The sample lists approximately 800,000 distinct CDR3 sequences, around two thirds occurring once. The specimen sequenced was blood. All receptors come from a man aged 25 to 45 in good health.

The chain recombines TRBV15 with TRBJ2-5, with D perhaps TRBD1 (5 bases). There are 16 residues in the CDR3. The germline V gene encodes CDR1 LNHNV and CDR2 YYDKDF (reference sequence). Trimming stripped 0 bases from V and 4 bases from J, with 15 bases between. The CDR3 here is CATSRDSSRDGETQYF. CDR3 nucleotide sequence: TGTGCCACCAGCAGAGATTCGTCCAGGGATGGAGAGACCCAGTACTTC.

The chain joins TRBV6-5 to TRBJ2-7; maybe TRBD2 (6 bases). The CDR3 contains 16 residues. V was pared by 2 bases and J by 2 bases, with 16 bases between. Germline V gives CDR1 MNHEY, CDR2 SVGAGI. CDR3 DNA sequence: TGTGCCAGCAGTTACGCTGTGGGGGGAACGGCCTACGAGCAGTACTTC. Translated: CASSYAVGGTAYEQYF.

This chain links TRBV5-1 with TRBJ1-2, with D possibly TRBD1 on 6 matching bases. Germline lookup yields CDR1 SGHRS and CDR2 YFSETQ. The CDR3 consists of 13 residues. V dropped 4 bases and J dropped 8 bases, with 15 bases sitting between them. The CDR3 bases are TGCGCCAGCAGCAATCGGGACATTAGGGGCTACACCTTC. It codes for CASSNRDIRGYTF. The full variable domain, in which reference TRBV5-1 and TRBJ1-2 provide the parts outside the CDR3, is KAGVTQTPRYLIKTRGQQVTLSCSPISGHRSVSWYQQTPGQGLQFLFEYFSETQRNKGNFPGRFSGRQFSNSRSEMNVSTLELGDSALYLCASSNRDIRGYTFGSGTRLTVV.

The chain has TRBV29-1 and TRBJ2-1, with a weak D call TRBD2 (6 bases). The germline CDR1 and CDR2 sequences are SQVTM and ANQGSEA. The CDR3 has 12 residues. Trimming took 3 bases from V and 3 from J, leaving 6 bases between them. For the CDR3, the DNA is TGCAGCGTTGAGGGGGGCTACAATGAGCAGTTCTTC. As protein: CSVEGGYNEQFF.

This sequence joins TRBV24-1 and TRBJ2-3, with D perhaps TRBD1 (6 bases). From germline, CDR1 is KGHDR and CDR2 SFDVKD. V lost 3 bases to trimming and J lost 3 bases, with 15 bases between them. The CDR3 spans 16 residues. The DNA of the CDR3 is TGTGCCACCAGTGATGGGGGCAGGGTTGGGACAGATACGCAGTATTTT. It encodes CATSDGGRVGTDTQYF.